This entry lists 14 T cell receptor beta chains sequenced from one sample in a study of control samples from healthy donors and cancer patients (dated by TCRdb to about 2020). Libraries were constructed by the immunoSEQ multiplex PCR assay. TCRdb retrieved this table from immuneACCESS and kept in-frame rearrangements only. Not all clones are present; in checked studies, unresolved V genes account for under half, and no reason is known for the remainder. The sample includes about 97,000 clones, with approximately 90% observed a single time. The ten largest clonotypes hold 2% to 3% of the sample. Sequenced sample: blood. The receptors here all came from a woman between 18 and 29 years old in good health.

This clone is classed as medium-sized. The chain has TRBV5-4 and TRBJ1-5; D is ambiguous. In germline, CDR1 is SGHNT, CDR2 YYREEE (reference sequence). This CDR3 comprises 15 residues. Deletions cut 1 base from V and 4 bases from J, with 12 bases between. Here the CDR3 reads CASSLHPGLNQPQHF. The CDR3 nucleotides are TGTGCCAGCAGCTTGCACCCCGGGTTGAATCAGCCCCAGCATTTT.

This rearrangement joins TRBV12-3 or TRBV12-4 to TRBJ1-6; no definite D call. The CDR3 spans 12 residues. V lost 8 bases and J 6 bases, leaving 8 bases between the germline ends. DNA for the CDR3: TGTGCCAGCGGTCAGGTTAATTCACCCCTCCACTTT. Amino acid sequence: CASGQVNSPLHF.

CDR3 sequence reads: CASSKEGGSTEAFF. CDR3 in DNA: TGTGCCAGCAGCAAAGAGGGGGGGAGCACTGAAGCTTTCTTT. V and J are TRBV21-1 and TRBJ1-1. TRBV21-1 is a documented pseudogene. This CDR3 region has 14 residues.

The chain recombines TRBV10-3 with TRBJ2-7; D might be TRBD1 (6 bases). CDR3 length: 16 amino acids. Germline V gene sequence: CDR1 ENHRY, CDR2 SYGVKD. Trimming removed 4 bases from V and 4 bases from J, with 20 bases in between. The CDR3 DNA reads as TGTGCCATCAGTGGGAACCGGGACACCGGTGGGTACGAGCAGTACTTC. This sequence encodes CAISGNRDTGGYEQYF.

This clone occurred once. V gene TRBV29-1 combines with J gene TRBJ1-1, with D perhaps matching TRBD1 (5 bases). The CDR3 is made up of 11 amino acids. CDR1 and CDR2 from the germline V gene are SQVTM and ANQGSEA. The V and J ends lost 7 bases and 11 bases respectively, with 17 bases between them. The CDR3 sequence: CSAWAGFPAFF. CDR3 DNA: TGCAGCGCCTGGGCAGGGTTTCCCGCTTTCTTT.

This clone has more than one count but fewer than ten. V gene TRBV6-4 combines with J gene TRBJ1-2; D might be TRBD1 (5 bases). The germline gives CDR1 MRHNA, CDR2 SNTAGT. Trimming took off 0 bases at V and 4 bases at J, with 15 bases between the two ends. This CDR3 has 16 amino acids. The CDR3 coding sequence is TGTGCCAGCAGTGACTCGAGTGCTCCAGGGTCCTATGGCTACACCTTC. Residues: CASSDSSAPGSYGYTF.

The gene calls are TRBV25-1 and TRBJ1-2; 9 bases fit TRBD1. J gave up 5 bases and V 4 bases, and 8 bases lay outside the gene matches. There are 15 residues in the CDR3. Germline V gene data show CDR1 as MGHDK and CDR2 as SYGVNS. The CDR3 spells CASSARDRESYGYTF. The DNA of the CDR3 is TGTGCCAGCAGTGCTCGGGACAGGGAATCATATGGCTACACCTTC.

The V and J genes are TRBV5-1 and TRBJ2-1; 16 bases are shared with TRBD2. CDR1 and CDR2 from the germline V gene are SGHRS and YFSETQ. With V trimmed by 3 bases and J by 1 base, 4 bases remained unmatched. CDR3 length equals 18 residues. CDR3 sequence: CASSSGLAGGPSYNEQFF. In DNA form, the CDR3 reads TGCGCCAGCAGCTCGGGACTAGCGGGGGGGCCGTCCTACAATGAGCAGTTCTTC.

V and J are TRBV11-2 and TRBJ2-7; a possible D gene is TRBD2 (5 bases). The CDR3 runs to 12 residues. Looked up from germline, CDR1 is SGHAT and CDR2 is FQNNGV. V was cut by 5 bases and J by 10 bases, with 15 bases left in between. The CDR3 reads CASSAGIRSQYF. The CDR3 DNA sequence: TGTGCCAGCAGCGCGGGTATCAGGAGCCAGTACTTC. Using reference TRBV11-2 and TRBJ2-7 for the parts outside the CDR3, the full variable domain is EAGVAQSPRYKIIEKRQSVAFWCNPISGHATLYWYQQILGQGPKLLIQFQNNGVVDDSQLPKDRFSAERLKGVDSTLKIQPAKLEDSAVYLCASSAGIRSQYFGPGTRLTVT.

The chain uses TRBV3-1 (or the pseudogene TRBV3-2) and TRBJ1-2; D remains ambiguous. The V gene's germline CDR1 is LGHDT and CDR2 YNNKEL (reference sequence). This CDR3 has 12 amino acids. V lost 0 bases and J lost 1, with 0 bases in between. CDR3 DNA sequence: TGTGCCAGCAGCCAAGATAACTATGGCTACACCTTC. As protein: CASSQDNYGYTF.

V and J are TRBV6-5 and TRBJ1-3, with 9 bases aligning to TRBD1. This CDR3 is built from 11 residues. Looked up from germline, CDR1 is MNHEY and CDR2 is SVGAGI. Unmatched junction bases numbered 0, after V lost 6 bases and J lost 9 bases. CDR3 amino acids: CASRQGATIYF. The CDR3 nucleotides are TGTGCCAGCAGACAGGGGGCCACCATATATTTT.

V is TRBV24-1 and J is TRBJ1-5; tentative D call: TRBD1 (6 bases). Trimming cost V 2 bases and J 4 bases, with 14 bases left between them. This CDR3 spans 16 amino acids. Germline V lookup: CDR1 KGHDR, CDR2 SFDVKD. CDR3 DNA sequence: TGTGCCACCAGTGATTCCCGGACAGCCCCGAATCAGCCCCAGCATTTT. This gives the protein CATSDSRTAPNQPQHF.

Worth noting for this clone: The same CDR3 is also encoded by other DNA sequences in this sample. The chain carries TRBV6-4 and TRBJ2-3, with 11 bases lining up with TRBD2. This CDR3 contains 16 residues. V lost 0 bases and J lost 3; bases outside the gene matches: 2. Germline V gene lookup returns CDR1 MRHNA and CDR2 SNTAGT. The CDR3 DNA reads as TGTGCCAGCAGTGACTCTAGCGGGGGGGCAACAGATACGCAGTATTTT. Its protein is CASSDSSGGATDTQYF.

The chain is built from TRBV30 and TRBJ2-7, with unresolved D. CDR3 length equals 11 residues. Germline CDR1 GTSNPN, CDR2 SVGIG (reference sequence). V was trimmed by 5 bases and J by 4 bases, leaving 9 bases between them. CDR3 loop: CAWERNYEQYF. The CDR3 DNA reads TGTGCCTGGGAGAGGAATTACGAGCAGTACTTC. The full variable domain, completed using reference TRBV30 and TRBJ2-7, is SQTIHQWPATLVQPVGSPLSLECTVEGTSNPNLYWYRQAAGRGLQLLFYSVGIGQISSEVPQNLSASRPQDRQFILSSKKLLLSDSGFYLCAWERNYEQYFGPGTRLTVT.